These 12 T cell receptor beta chains were sequenced from one sample in a study of neurological immune-mediated disorders. TCRdb recomputed calls from the 5' RACE reads with MiXCR, one row per CDR3 protein. The sample consists of 55,000 to 75,000 distinct CDR3 sequences, roughly 13% of them appearing once. The sequencing input was PBMCs. These receptors were obtained from a woman aged 60-75 years with HTLV-1-associated myelopathy (HAM/TSP).

This clonotype turned up a few times. The chain is built from TRBV3-1 and TRBJ2-3, with D hard to call. The germline V gene encodes CDR1 LGHDT and CDR2 YNNKEL (reference sequence). The germline V and J ends were trimmed by 4 bases and 0 bases, with 5 bases remaining between them. The CDR3 contains 13 residues. The CDR3 is CASSRLSTDTQYF. The CDR3 DNA reads TGTGCCAGCAGCCGACTTAGCACAGATACGCAGTATTTT.

This clonotype showed up many times. The V and J genes are TRBV12-3 or TRBV12-4 and TRBJ1-2; D remains unclear. V was clipped by 2 bases and J by 3 bases, with 13 bases between them. The CDR3 is 15 amino acids. In DNA, the CDR3 is TGTGCCAGCAGTTTATCCGGCAGGAGGGACTATGGCTACACCTTC. It codes for CASSLSGRRDYGYTF.

This clonotype showed up many times. The rearrangement joins TRBV13 to TRBJ2-7; D remains unclear. Germline V lookup: CDR1 PRHDT, CDR2 FYEKMQ (reference sequence). The CDR3 is 13 amino acids. V was clipped by 0 bases and J by 2 bases, with 5 bases between them. Here the CDR3 DNA reads TGTGCCAGCAGCTTAGGGCAGACCTACGAGCAGTACTTC. This gives the protein CASSLGQTYEQYF.

Many counts were recorded for this clonotype. The chain links TRBV11-2 to TRBJ2-1; D possibly matches TRBD1 or TRBD2 (5 bases each). Germline V CDR1 and CDR2: SGHAT, FQNNGV. The ends were cut back, 1 base at V and 6 bases at J, with 19 bases in the middle. The length of the CDR3 is 17 residues. CDR3 nucleotides: TGTGCCAGCAGCTTAGGGATCACTCCGGGACGGATCAATGAGCAGTTCTTC. Translating gives CASSLGITPGRINEQFF.

This clonotype was counted many times. The chain recombines TRBV9 with TRBJ2-7; 8 bases fit TRBD1. Germline assignment: CDR1 SGDLS and CDR2 YYNGEE. The CDR3 contains 15 residues. After removal of 0 bases from V and 7 bases from J, the junction contained 9 bases not matched to a gene. In DNA form, the CDR3 reads TGTGCCAGCAGCGTAGGGACAGGGAGCCTAAGGGAGCAGTACTTC. Residues: CASSVGTGSLREQYF.

This clonotype was seen many times. DNA for the CDR3: TGTGCCAGCAGTCGTTTCGCGGGTGCCTCCTACGAGCAGTACTTC. Translated, it gives CASSRFAGASYEQYF. The chain employs TRBV27 and TRBJ2-7, with D possibly matching TRBD2 (5 bases). Trimming removed 5 bases at V and 0 bases at J, with 14 bases between. CDR3 length: 15 amino acids. The V gene's germline CDR1 is MNHEY and CDR2 SMNVEV (reference sequence).

Note on this clonotype: Given a much more abundant clone one base away, this may be a read error. This chain uses TRBV6-5 with TRBJ2-1, with a weak D call TRBD1 (5 bases). V lost 5 bases and J lost 4, with 6 bases in between. CDR1 MNHEY and CDR2 SVGAGI come from the germline V gene. This CDR3 region has 12 residues. CDR3 sequence (DNA): TGTGCCAGCAGTAAGGGGTACAATGAGCAGTTCTTC. It yields the protein CASSKGYNEQFF.

The V and J genes are TRBV11-3 and TRBJ2-5, with 7 bases matching TRBD2. The V and J ends lost 5 bases and 4 bases, in that order; junction bases with no gene match: 16. This CDR3 is built from 17 residues. Germline V lookup: CDR1 SGHNT, CDR2 YENEEA. For the CDR3, the DNA is TGTGCCAGCAGCCCGGGACTAAAGGGAGGGGACGGAGAGACCCAGTACTTC. Amino acid sequence: CASSPGLKGGDGETQYF.

This clonotype came up many times. The chain uses TRBV6-5 and TRBJ2-2; no reliable D call. This CDR3 contains 15 residues. CDR1 is MNHEY and CDR2 is SVGAGI in the germline V gene. Trimming shortened V by 0 bases and J by 3 bases, and 8 bases separated the two germline ends. The CDR3 region has the DNA TGTGCCAGCAGTTACTCGATGGGATACACCGGGGAGCTGTTTTTT. Amino acids: CASSYSMGYTGELFF.

This clonotype has ten or more counts. This sequence joins TRBV21-1 and TRBJ2-5. TRBV21-1 is tagged as a pseudogene. This CDR3 region has 15 residues. CDR3 in DNA: TGTGCCAGCAGCAATCGAGGTCGGCTAAAAGAGACCCAGTACTTC. Translation: CASSNRGRLKETQYF.

Ten or more counts support this clonotype. The gene calls are TRBV4-2 and TRBJ2-7; 10 nucleotides match TRBD2. The germline CDR1 and CDR2 sequences are LGHNA and YNFKEQ. V lost 3 bases and J lost 0; bases outside the gene matches: 8. This CDR3 has 17 residues. CDR3 bases: TGTGCCAGCAGCCATGGAGGACTAGCGGACAACTCCTACGAGCAGTACTTC. Residues: CASSHGGLADNSYEQYF.

This clonotype was seen repeatedly, ten times or more. The genes are TRBV27 and TRBJ2-5; the match to TRBD2 covers 14 bases. The trim removed 6 bases at V and 5 bases at J, leaving 17 bases unmatched. Germline V gives CDR1 MNHEY, CDR2 SMNVEV (reference sequence). This CDR3 has 19 amino acids. The CDR3 reads CASRLSLGGTSGRRETQYF. The CDR3 nucleotides read TGTGCCAGCAGACTTAGTTTAGGTGGGACTAGCGGGAGAAGGGAGACCCAGTACTTC.